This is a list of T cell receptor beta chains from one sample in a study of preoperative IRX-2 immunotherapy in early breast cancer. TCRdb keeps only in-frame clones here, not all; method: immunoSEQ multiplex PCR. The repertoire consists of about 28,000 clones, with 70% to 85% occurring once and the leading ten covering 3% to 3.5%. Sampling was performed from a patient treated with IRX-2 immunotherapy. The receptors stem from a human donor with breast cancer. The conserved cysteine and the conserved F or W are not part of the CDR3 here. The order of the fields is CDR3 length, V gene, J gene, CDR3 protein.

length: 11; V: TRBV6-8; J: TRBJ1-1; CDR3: ASSYPGQPEAF
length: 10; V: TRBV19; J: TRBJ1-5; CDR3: ASSSRTAPQH
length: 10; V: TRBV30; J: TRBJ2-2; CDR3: AWSLNTGELF
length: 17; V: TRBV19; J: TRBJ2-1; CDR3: ASSGGLAGGPSSYNEQF
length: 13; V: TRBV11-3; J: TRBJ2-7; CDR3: ASSGGTSMIYEQY
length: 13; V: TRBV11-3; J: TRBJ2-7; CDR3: ASSLSAGHAYEQY
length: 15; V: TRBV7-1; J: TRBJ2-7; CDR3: AGSKRGPNSGGYEQY
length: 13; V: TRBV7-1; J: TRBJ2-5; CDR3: ASRFSGRAKETQY
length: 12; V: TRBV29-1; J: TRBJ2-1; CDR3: SVARTSGRTEQF
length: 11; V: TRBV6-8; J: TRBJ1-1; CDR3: ASSRGRGAEAF
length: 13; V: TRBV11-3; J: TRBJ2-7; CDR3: ASSLDGTGGLEQY
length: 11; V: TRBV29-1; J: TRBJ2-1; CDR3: SVDPPARDEQF
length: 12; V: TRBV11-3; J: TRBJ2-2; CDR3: ASSGGQGFGELF
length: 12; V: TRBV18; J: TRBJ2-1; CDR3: ASSPPLDNNEQF
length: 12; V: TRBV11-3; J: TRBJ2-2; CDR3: ASTISGYTGELF
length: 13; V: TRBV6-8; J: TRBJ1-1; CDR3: ASSYRGEGITEAF
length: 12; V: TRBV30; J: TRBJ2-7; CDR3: AWMVALSSYEQY
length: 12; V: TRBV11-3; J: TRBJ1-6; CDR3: ASSFPPPNSPLH
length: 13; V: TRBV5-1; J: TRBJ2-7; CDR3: ASSLEAGRTYEQY
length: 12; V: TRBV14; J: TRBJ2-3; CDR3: ASSQDRAGGQKY
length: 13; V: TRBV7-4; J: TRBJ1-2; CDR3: ASSQGTTSNYGYT
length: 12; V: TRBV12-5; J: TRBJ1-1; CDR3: ASGNRGPNTEAF
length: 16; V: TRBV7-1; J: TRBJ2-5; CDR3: ASSSLALLAAYQETQY
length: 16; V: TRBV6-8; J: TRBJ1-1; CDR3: ASTPGGQGWLMNTEAF
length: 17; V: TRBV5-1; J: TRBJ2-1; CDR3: ASSLGTSGGTLLDNEQF
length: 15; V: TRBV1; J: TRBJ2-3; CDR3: ASSQDSKVLSTDTQY
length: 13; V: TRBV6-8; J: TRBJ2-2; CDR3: AIRPGQGAAGELF
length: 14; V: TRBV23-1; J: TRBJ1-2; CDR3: ASSHVGGWGDYGYT
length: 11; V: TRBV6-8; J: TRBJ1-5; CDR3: ASRTRVNQPQH
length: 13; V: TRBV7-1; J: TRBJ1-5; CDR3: ASSFGGVSNQPQH
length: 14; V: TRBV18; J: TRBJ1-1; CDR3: ASSPRPGVYDTEAF
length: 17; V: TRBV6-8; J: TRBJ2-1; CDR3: ASSLTSDSSGSTYNEQF
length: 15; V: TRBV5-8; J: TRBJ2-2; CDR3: ASSQMGNTGGDGELF
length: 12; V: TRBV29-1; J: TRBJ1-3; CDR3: SVSGTGGGNTIY
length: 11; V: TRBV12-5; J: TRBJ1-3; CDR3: ASARGSGNTIY
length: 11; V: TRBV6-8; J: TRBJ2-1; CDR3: ASSAGLYNEQF
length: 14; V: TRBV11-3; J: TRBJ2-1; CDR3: ASSPIQGSSYNEQF
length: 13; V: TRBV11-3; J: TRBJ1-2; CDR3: ASSLGSRGQVGYT
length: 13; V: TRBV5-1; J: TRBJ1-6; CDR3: ASSPITGVNSPLH
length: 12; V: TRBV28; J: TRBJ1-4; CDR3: ASSLTQAGEKLF
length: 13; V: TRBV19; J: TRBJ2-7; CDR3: ASSTWDRGKYEQY
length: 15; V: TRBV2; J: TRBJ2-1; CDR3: ASLTLTGTGSYNEQF
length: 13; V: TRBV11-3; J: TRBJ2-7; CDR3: ASSLEQAWAYEQY
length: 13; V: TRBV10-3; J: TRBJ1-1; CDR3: AISESGRSIPQAF
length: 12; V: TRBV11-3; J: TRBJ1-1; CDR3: ASSPDSSPTEAF
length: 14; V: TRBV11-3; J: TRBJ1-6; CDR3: ASSLTAAGGGSPLH
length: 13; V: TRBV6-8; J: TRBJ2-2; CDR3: ATGVSQTNTGELF
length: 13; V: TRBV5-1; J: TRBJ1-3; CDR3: ASSRAANSGNTIY
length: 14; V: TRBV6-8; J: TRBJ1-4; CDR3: ASSYSPGQGNEKLF
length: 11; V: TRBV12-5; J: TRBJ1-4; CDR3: ASSWAGREKLF
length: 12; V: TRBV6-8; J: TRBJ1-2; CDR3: ASSYFDRGYGYT
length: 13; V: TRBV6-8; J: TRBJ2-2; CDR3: ASRIGQGNTGELF
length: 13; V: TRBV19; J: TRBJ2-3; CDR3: ASSIGGGRADTQY
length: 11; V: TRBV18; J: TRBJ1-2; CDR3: ASSPGTEYGYT